This TCR beta chain derives from a study of graft-versus-host responses after intestinal transplantation. Study observations and caveats: GvH clones turned up in recipient marrow; some had shown up first in ileum or blood.

Sequenced by immunoSEQ multiplex PCR; TCRdb stores in-frame clones only, minus some. The sample lists 11,000 to 15,000 clones, over 75% occurring once. Investigators treated the graft tissue so that it released intraepithelial and lamina propria lymphocytes. The germline gives CDR1 SQVTM, CDR2 ANQGSEA. There are 13 residues in the CDR3. V was trimmed by 6 bases and J by 1 base, leaving 13 bases between them. This clone has just one count. What it binds is not known. The input for sequencing was ileum tissue, taken just under 28 days after intestinal transplant. The chain carries TRBV29-1 and TRBJ2-7; D is unresolved. The origin of this receptor is a human patient who received an intestinal transplant, so some T cells may come from the graft donor. DNA of the CDR3: TGCAGCGTAGAGGTTACGGATTCCTACGAGCAGTACTTC. This encodes CSVEVTDSYEQYF.